A selection of T cell receptor beta chains follows, all from one sample in a study of blood T cell repertoires in COVID-19. The repertoire was sequenced with immunoSEQ multiplex PCR; TCRdb's copy has only in-frame clones and lacks some. The table lists a few hundred thousand clones, 80% to 90% of them singletons. Sequencing was performed on peripheral blood. The receptors derive from a man in his fifties with active or convalescent COVID-19. Each CDR3 is given with its conserved first and last residue. D genes are given only for firm matches. Part of the rows lack a size; the others show once, few, many or a class for expanded clones.

V gene	D gene	clone size	J gene	CDR3 DNA	CDR3 protein
TRBV5-1	TRBD2	-	TRBJ2-5	TGCGCCAGCAGCTCGGGACTAGCGGGGGGAAAAGAGACCCAGTACTTC	CASSSGLAGGKETQYF
TRBV7-3	-	-	TRBJ2-3	TGTGCCAGCAGTCGCGGGACTCCCGGGGATACGCAGTATTTT	CASSRGTPGDTQYF
TRBV5-1	TRBD2	-	TRBJ2-3	TGCGCCAGCAGCTCCGGACTAGCGGGGGGGCTCACAGATACGCAGTATTTT	CASSSGLAGGLTDTQYF
TRBV7-2	-	-	TRBJ2-2	TGTGCCAGCAGCTTCGGTCAGAACACCGGGGAGCTGTTTTTT	CASSFGQNTGELFF
TRBV9	TRBD1	-	TRBJ2-2	TGTGCCAGCAGCTTTCGGACAGGCGGGGAGCTGTTTTTT	CASSFRTGGELFF
TRBV28	-	once	TRBJ2-2	TGTGCCAGCAGTCGTAGTTGGACCGGGGAGCTGTTTTTT	CASSRSWTGELFF
TRBV5-1	-	-	TRBJ1-3	TGCGCCAGCAGCCCGGAGGGCGCCTTAAGCTCTGGAAACACCATATATTTT	CASSPEGALSSGNTIYF
TRBV6-2/TRBV6-3	-	-	TRBJ1-4	TGTGCCAGCAGTGCGAGGAAAACAACTAATGAAAAACTGTTTTTT	CASSARKTTNEKLFF
TRBV4-1	TRBD2	-	TRBJ2-2	TGCGCCAGCAGCCCCAGCGGGGGGGAGTCCGGGGAGCTGTTTTTT	CASSPSGGESGELFF
TRBV5-1	-	-	TRBJ2-4	TGCGCCAGCAGCTACTCGGACAGCTCCAAAAACATTCAGTACTTC	CASSYSDSSKNIQYF
TRBV28	TRBD1	-	TRBJ1-2	TGTGCCAGCGCCCCGGGACAGGGGACCTATCGCTACACCTTC	CASAPGQGTYRYTF
TRBV18	-	-	TRBJ2-1	TGTGCCAGCTCACCACCGGGCGGGGTGTCCTACAATGAGCAGTTCTTC	CASSPPGGVSYNEQFF
TRBV4-1	-	-	TRBJ1-1	TGCGCCAGCAGCCAAGAGGGGGGGGGTCGGACTGAAGCTTTCTTT	CASSQEGGGRTEAFF
TRBV28	-	once	TRBJ2-3	TGTGCCAGCCTTTCCGCGAATACGCAGTATTTT	CASLSANTQYF
TRBV7-3	TRBD2	-	TRBJ2-1	TGTGCCAGCAGCCGCAACCCCAGAGCGGGAGGGCCTGATGAGCAGTTCTTC	CASSRNPRAGGPDEQFF
TRBV5-4	TRBD1	-	TRBJ2-7	TGTGCCAGCAGCCCGTGGGACAGCTCCTACGAGCAGTACTTC	CASSPWDSSYEQYF
TRBV2	TRBD1	few	TRBJ1-5	TGTGCCAGCAGGGACAGGGGGAATCAGCCCCAGCATTTT	CASRDRGNQPQHF
TRBV2	-	-	TRBJ1-2	TGTGCCAGCACGACAGGAACCATGACAAACTATGGCTACACCTTC	CASTTGTMTNYGYTF
TRBV7-3	TRBD2	-	TRBJ2-2	TGTGCCAGCAGCCCCCGGACTAGCGGGAGCGGGGAGCTGTTTTTT	CASSPRTSGSGELFF
TRBV5-6	-	-	TRBJ2-7	TGTGCCAGCAGCTTGCGGCGGGTAAGAATTGTAGACGAGCAGTACTTC	CASSLRRVRIVDEQYF
TRBV6-2/TRBV6-3	TRBD2	-	TRBJ2-1	TGTGCCAGCAGTCCGGGACTAGCGGGGGGACCCCTAGACAATGAGCAGTTCTTC	CASSPGLAGGPLDNEQFF
TRBV6-2/TRBV6-3	-	once	TRBJ2-2	TGTGCCAGCAGTTACTCGGACACCAACACCGGGGAGCTGTTTTTT	CASSYSDTNTGELFF
TRBV28	-	few	TRBJ2-1	TGTGCCAGCAGTTTTAGAAATGAGCAGTTCTTC	CASSFRNEQFF
TRBV5-1	-	once	TRBJ2-5	TGCGCCAGCAGCTTGGACATCGCGACAGGTGAAGAGACCCAGTACTTC	CASSLDIATGEETQYF
TRBV14	-	-	TRBJ1-2	TGTGCCAGCAGCCCCGACTTTAACTATGGCTACACCTTC	CASSPDFNYGYTF
TRBV7-7	TRBD2	-	TRBJ2-3	TGTGCCAGCAGCTTAGGGGGTAGCGGGAGCTGGGCAGATACGCAGTATTTT	CASSLGGSGSWADTQYF
TRBV6-1	-	-	TRBJ1-5	TGTGCCAGCAGTGATCGAGGTTATAGCAATCAGCCCCAGCATTTT	CASSDRGYSNQPQHF
TRBV5-1	-	-	TRBJ1-1	TGCGCCAGCAGCCCCTCGACAGGTTGGGGGACTGAAGCTTTCTTT	CASSPSTGWGTEAFF
TRBV12-3/TRBV12-4	-	-	TRBJ1-1	TGTGCCAGCAATCAGAGGGTTCACCCTGAAGCTTTCTTT	CASNQRVHPEAFF
TRBV6-1	TRBD1	-	TRBJ2-3	TGTGCCAGCAGTGACAGACAGGGTATAGCAGATACGCAGTATTTT	CASSDRQGIADTQYF
TRBV5-6	TRBD1	-	TRBJ1-4	TGTGCCAGCAGCTTTGACAGGGATGGCGCAACTCTGTTTTTT	CASSFDRDGATLFF
TRBV7-8	TRBD1	-	TRBJ2-7	TGTGCCAGCAGCGGGACAGGGGGCGATGCCTACGAGCAGTACTTC	CASSGTGGDAYEQYF
TRBV4-1	-	few	TRBJ2-1	TGCGCCAGCAGCGATGACACTTCCTACAATGAGCAGTTCTTC	CASSDDTSYNEQFF
TRBV20-1	-	-	TRBJ2-1	TGCAGTGCTACTAGATCTAATGAGCAGTTCTTC	CSATRSNEQFF
TRBV18	TRBD1	-	TRBJ2-7	TGTGCCAGCTCACTACAAGACAGGGAAAGGCAGTACTTC	CASSLQDRERQYF
TRBV4-2	TRBD1	once	TRBJ1-1	TGTGCCAGCAGCCAAAATGGGGACAGCTTTGAAGCTTTCTTT	CASSQNGDSFEAFF